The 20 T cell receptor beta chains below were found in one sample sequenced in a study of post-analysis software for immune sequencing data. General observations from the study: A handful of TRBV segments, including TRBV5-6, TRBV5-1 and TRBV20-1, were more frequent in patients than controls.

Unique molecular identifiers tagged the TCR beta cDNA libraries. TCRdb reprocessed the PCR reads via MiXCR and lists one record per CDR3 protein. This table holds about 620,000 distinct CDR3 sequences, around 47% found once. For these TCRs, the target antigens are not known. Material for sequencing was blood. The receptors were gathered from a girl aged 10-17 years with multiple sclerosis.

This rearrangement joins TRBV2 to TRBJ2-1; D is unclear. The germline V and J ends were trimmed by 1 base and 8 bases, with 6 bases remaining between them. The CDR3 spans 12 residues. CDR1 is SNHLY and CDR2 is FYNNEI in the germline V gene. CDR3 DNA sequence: TGTGCCAGCAGTGAAGGGGATCATGAGCAGTTCTTC. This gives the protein CASSEGDHEQFF.

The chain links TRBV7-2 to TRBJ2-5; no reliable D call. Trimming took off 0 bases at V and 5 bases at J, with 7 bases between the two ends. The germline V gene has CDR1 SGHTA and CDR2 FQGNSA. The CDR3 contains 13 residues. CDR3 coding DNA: TGTGCCAGCAGCTTAGCCGACTGGGAGACCCAGTACTTC. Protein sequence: CASSLADWETQYF.

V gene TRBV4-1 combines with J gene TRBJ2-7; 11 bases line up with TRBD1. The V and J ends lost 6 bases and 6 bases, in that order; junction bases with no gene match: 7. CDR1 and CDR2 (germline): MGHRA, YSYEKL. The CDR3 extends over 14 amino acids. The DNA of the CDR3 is TGCGCCAGCAGGGGCGGACAGGGGGCGGGCGAGCAGTACTTC. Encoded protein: CASRGGQGAGEQYF.

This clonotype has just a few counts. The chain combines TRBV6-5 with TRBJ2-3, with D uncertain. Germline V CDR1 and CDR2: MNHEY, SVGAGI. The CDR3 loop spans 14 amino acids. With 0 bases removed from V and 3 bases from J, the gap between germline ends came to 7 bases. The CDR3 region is CASSYSQATDTQYF. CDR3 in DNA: TGTGCCAGCAGTTACTCGCAGGCTACAGATACGCAGTATTTT.

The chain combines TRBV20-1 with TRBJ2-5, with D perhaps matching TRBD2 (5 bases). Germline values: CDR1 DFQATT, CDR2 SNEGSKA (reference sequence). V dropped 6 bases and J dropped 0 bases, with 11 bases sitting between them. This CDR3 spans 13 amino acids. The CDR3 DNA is TGCAGTGCCGGAGGCCAGTACCAAGAGACCCAGTACTTC. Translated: CSAGGQYQETQYF.

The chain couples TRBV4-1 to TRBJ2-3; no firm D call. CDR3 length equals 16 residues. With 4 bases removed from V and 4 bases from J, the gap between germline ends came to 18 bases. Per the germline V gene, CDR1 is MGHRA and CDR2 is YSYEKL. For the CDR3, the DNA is TGCGCCAGCAGCCGCGACTCCCAGGTTTACCCAGATACGCAGTATTTT. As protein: CASSRDSQVYPDTQYF.

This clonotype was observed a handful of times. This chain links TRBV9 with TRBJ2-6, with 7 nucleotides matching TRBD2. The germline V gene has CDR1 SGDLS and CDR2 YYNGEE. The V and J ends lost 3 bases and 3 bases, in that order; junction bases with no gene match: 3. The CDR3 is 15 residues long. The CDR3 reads CASSAGGYGANVLTF. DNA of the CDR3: TGTGCCAGCAGCGCCGGGGGGTATGGGGCCAACGTCCTGACTTTC. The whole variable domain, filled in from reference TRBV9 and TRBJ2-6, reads DSGVTQTPKHLITATGQRVTLRCSPRSGDLSVYWYQQSLDQGLQFLIQYYNGEERAKGNILERFSAQQFPDLHSELNLSSLELGDSALYFCASSAGGYGANVLTFGAGSRLTVL.

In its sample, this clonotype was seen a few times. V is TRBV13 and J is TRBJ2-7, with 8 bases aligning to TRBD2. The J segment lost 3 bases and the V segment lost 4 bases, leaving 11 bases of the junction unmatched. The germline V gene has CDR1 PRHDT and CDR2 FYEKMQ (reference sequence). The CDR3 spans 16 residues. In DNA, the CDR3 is TGTGCCAGCAGCTATCAAGGCACTAGCGGAAGCTACGAGCAGTACTTC. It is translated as CASSYQGTSGSYEQYF.

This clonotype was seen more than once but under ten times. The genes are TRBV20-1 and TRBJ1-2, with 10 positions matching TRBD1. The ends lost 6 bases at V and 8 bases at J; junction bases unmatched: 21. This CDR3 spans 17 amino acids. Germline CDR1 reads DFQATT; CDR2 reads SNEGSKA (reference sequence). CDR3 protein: CSALKMRIRDRGLGYTF. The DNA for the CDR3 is TGCAGTGCCCTAAAAATGAGAATCCGGGACAGGGGATTGGGCTACACCTTC.

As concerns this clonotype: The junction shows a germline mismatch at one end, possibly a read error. The CDR3 sequence is CASSLEWGGPKFF. The DNA of the CDR3 is TGTGCCAGCAGCTTGGAATGGGGGGGGCCTAAGTTCTTC. V and J are TRBV5-5 and TRBJ2-4; D perhaps matches TRBD2 (7 bases). Germline values: CDR1 SGHKS, CDR2 YYEKEE (reference sequence). The CDR3 spans 13 residues.

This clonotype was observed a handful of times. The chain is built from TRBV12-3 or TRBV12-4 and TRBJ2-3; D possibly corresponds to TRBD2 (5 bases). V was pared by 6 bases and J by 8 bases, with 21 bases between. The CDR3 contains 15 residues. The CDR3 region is CASRADYLKGATQYF. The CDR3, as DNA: TGTGCCAGCAGAGCTGACTACCTGAAGGGCGCTACGCAGTATTTT.

The CDR3 DNA follows: TGTGCCAGCAGTTACTCGGACGGGGGGCGCGGGCACGAGCAGTACTTC. The encoded protein is CASSYSDGGRGHEQYF. The gene calls are TRBV6-5 and TRBJ2-5, with a tentative D call TRBD2 (7 bases). The J call is uncertain, as TRBJ2-7 better fits the DNA end. Looked up from germline, CDR1 is MNHEY and CDR2 is SVGAGI. The CDR3 spans 16 residues.

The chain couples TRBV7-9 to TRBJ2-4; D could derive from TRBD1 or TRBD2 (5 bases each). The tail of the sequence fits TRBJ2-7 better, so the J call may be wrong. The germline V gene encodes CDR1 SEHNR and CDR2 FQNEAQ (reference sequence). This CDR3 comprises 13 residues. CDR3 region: CASSFGGLDEQYF. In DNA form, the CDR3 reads TGTGCCAGCAGCTTTGGGGGATTAGACGAGCAGTACTTC.

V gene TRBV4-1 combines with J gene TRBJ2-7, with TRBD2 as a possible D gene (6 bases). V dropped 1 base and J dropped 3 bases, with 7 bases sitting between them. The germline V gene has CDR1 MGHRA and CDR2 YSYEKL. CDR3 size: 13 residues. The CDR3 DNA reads TGCGCCAGCAGCCAAGGACTAGTCTACGAGCAGTACTTC. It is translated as CASSQGLVYEQYF.

The CDR3 DNA reads TGTGCCAGCAGACTGGGACAGCCCTATGGCTACACCTTC. It encodes CASRLGQPYGYTF. The chain carries TRBV7-2 and TRBJ1-2, with TRBD1 identical over 7 bases. V lost 6 bases, J lost 4 bases, and 5 bases stayed unmatched. CDR1 is SGHTA, CDR2 FQGNSA, per germline. The CDR3 runs to 13 residues.

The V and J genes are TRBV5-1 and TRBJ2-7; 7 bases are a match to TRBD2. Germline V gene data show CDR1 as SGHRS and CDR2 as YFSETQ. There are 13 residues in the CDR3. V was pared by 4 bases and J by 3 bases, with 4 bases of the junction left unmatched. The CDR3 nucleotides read TGCGCCAGCAGCATAAGCGGGGTCTACGAGCAGTACTTC. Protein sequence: CASSISGVYEQYF. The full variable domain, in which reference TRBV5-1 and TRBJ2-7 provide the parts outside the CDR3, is KAGVTQTPRYLIKTRGQQVTLSCSPISGHRSVSWYQQTPGQGLQFLFEYFSETQRNKGNFPGRFSGRQFSNSRSEMNVSTLELGDSALYLCASSISGVYEQYFGPGTRLTVT.

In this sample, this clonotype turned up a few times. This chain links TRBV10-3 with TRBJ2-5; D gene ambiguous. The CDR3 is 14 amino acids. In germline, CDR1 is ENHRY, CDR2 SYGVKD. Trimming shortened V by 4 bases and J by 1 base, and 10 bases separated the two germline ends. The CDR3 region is CAISVQASQETQYF. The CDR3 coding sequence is TGTGCCATCAGTGTTCAGGCCTCCCAAGAGACCCAGTACTTC.

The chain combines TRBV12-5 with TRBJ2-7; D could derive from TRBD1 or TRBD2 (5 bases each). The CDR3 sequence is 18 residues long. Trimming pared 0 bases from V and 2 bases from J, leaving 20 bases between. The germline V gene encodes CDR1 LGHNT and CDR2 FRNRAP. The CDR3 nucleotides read TGTGCTAGTGGTTTGGTCTTGGGCCGGGACCCAAAGACCTACGAGCAGTACTTC. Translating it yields CASGLVLGRDPKTYEQYF. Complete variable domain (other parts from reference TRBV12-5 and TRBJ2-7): DARVTQTPRHKVTEMGQEVTMRCQPILGHNTVFWYRQTMMQGLELLAYFRNRAPLDDSGMPKDRFSAEMPDATLATLKIQPSEPRDSAVYFCASGLVLGRDPKTYEQYFGPGTRLTVT.

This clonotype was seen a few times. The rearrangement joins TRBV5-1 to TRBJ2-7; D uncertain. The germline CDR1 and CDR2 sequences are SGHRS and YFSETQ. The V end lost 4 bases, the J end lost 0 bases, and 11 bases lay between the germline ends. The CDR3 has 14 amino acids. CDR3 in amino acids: CASSLDTNSYEQYF. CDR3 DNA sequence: TGCGCCAGCAGCCTAGACACCAACTCCTACGAGCAGTACTTC.

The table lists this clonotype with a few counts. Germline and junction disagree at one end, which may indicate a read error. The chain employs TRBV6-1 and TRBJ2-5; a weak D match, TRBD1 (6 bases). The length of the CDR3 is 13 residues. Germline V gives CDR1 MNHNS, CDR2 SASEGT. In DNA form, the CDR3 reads TGTGCCAGTAGTGCAGGGGCCCAAGAGACCCAGTACTTC. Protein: CASSAGAQETQYF.